This note documents a single TCR beta chain sequence. The antigen remains unidentified. The data are from a study of human T cells and chemical hapten exposure. Overall study results and limits: High-frequency TCRs, those above 1 in 1000, stayed the same after DPC sensitization.

One entry per CDR3 protein, called by TCRdb with MiXCR from the RACE reads. The data contain 380,000 or so distinct CDR3 sequences, around 5.5% of them singletons. Indicated time point: pre-sensitization, week 0. Described treatment: therapeutic diphenylcyclopropenone sensitization with weekly scalp DPC. The input for sequencing was whole blood, taken in connection with sensitization to the hapten diphenylcyclopropenone (DPC). This clonotype was sampled from a woman in her late teens or twenties with alopecia areata. Some clones in this sample may be carry-over from other donors' samples.

CDR3 DNA: TGTGCCAGTAGTATAGTCTTAACTAGCGGGGGCAATGAGCAGTTCTTC. Its protein is CASSIVLTSGGNEQFF. The rearrangement joins TRBV19 to TRBJ2-1; TRBD2 matches 11 bases. The CDR3 runs to 16 residues. Germline lookup yields CDR1 LNHDA and CDR2 SQIVND (reference sequence). Losses at the gene ends were 1 base for V and 6 bases for J; bases not matched to a gene: 5.